The TCR beta chain described here comes from a study of blood T cell repertoires in COVID-19 (TCRdb year 2020). Regarding the complete study: The collaborator samples originated in the United States, Italy and Spain and spanned the acute and convalescent phases of COVID-19. The prospective study material was composed of cDNA or gDNA derived from T cells, B-cell-depleted T cells, or PBMCs. Subjects who had been exposed to COVID-19, were actively infected with it, or had recovered from it provided the deeply sampled blood TCRbeta repertoires that made up the dataset. The repertoires were released in a freely available public database meant as a resource for research on the immune response to SARS-CoV-2. The samples were drawn from the first 160 participants of the ongoing ImmuneRACE study and from 1,254 subjects provided by 6 global collaborators. The sample metadata nearly always contained a de-identified subject ID, COVID-19 status, age in years and sex. Where available, HLA class I and class II types were taken from metadata supplied by the sample provider and were not determined by assay-based typing.

Concerning this clone: Its antigen is unknown. Per-nucleotide qualities are absent, and no much larger clonotype sits a single base away.

The immunoSEQ Assay, a bias-controlled multiplex PCR, was used to amplify TCRbeta CDR3 regions from genomic DNA. The published analysis was carried out like this. Within the assay, amplification of reference gene primers was used to estimate how many nucleated cells each sample contained. To quantify the absolute abundance of each unique TCRbeta CDR3 rearrangement, sequence reads were collapsed and filtered. For each sample, productive Simpson clonality was calculated as the square root of Simpson's diversity index over productive rearrangements. TCRdb mirrors the immuneACCESS table, restricted to in-frame sequences. Some clones are absent from its copies; in checked studies, under half trace to an unresolved V gene, and the reason for the others is unknown. V, J and clone size reflect that table, while D and trimming were determined from the DNA. This sample comprises approximately 110,000 clones, over 70% of them detected only once. The ten largest account for about 1.4% of the sample.

Reading from cysteine to phenylalanine, the CDR3 counts 13 amino acids. Only the CDR3 region is kept as DNA, spanning 39 bases read in frame from base 1. The germline V gene (reference sequence) specifies SGHNT as CDR1 and YYREEE as CDR2. Deletion took 2 bases off V and 6 bases off J, with a span of 9 bases between the germline ends. General study outcomes and caveats: The amount of clinical and demographic metadata varied by source and participant and was provided uncurated.

Each collaborating institution followed its own protocols to collect whole blood in K2EDTA tubes. For TCRbeta analysis, collaborators shipped samples in one of three forms: frozen whole blood, isolated PBMCs, or DNA extracted from either of those sample types. The clonotype comes from a middle-aged man with acute or convalescent COVID-19. Recombination joined TRBV5-4 with TRBJ2-1; TRBD2 is perhaps the D gene, given 5 matching bases. What was sequenced was peripheral blood. The DNA sequence is given as TGTGCCAGCAGCTTTAGAGGAGGCAATGAGCAGTTCTTC. Its protein reads: CASSFRGGNEQFF.